This TCR beta chain was retrieved from a study of T cells in Graves' hyperthyroidism and ophthalmopathy. RNA transcripts were the template for amplifying TCR beta CDR3 regions. The HTBI set primed first-round TCR CDR3 RT-PCR. TCRdb ran MiXCR on the multiplex PCR reads and lists one entry per CDR3 protein. The sample lists about 270,000 distinct CDR3 sequences, approximately 23% occurring once. In its sample, this clonotype was seen many times. Antigen: not known. Ophthalmopathy patients had moderate-to-severe active disease, CAS ≥3, NOSPECS ≥4, and disease duration under 3 months. V lost 4 bases to trimming and J lost 3 bases, with 10 bases between them. CDR3 length: 13 residues. The germline CDR1 and CDR2 sequences are LNHDA and SQIVND (reference sequence). General study findings and limits: Ophthalmopathy, as predicted by the model, came a median around 7 months after the prediction.

The sequence derives from a woman aged 40-49 years with Graves' ophthalmopathy. V is TRBV19 and J is TRBJ2-7, with no clear D. Sequenced material: blood. The DNA of the CDR3 is TGTGCCAGTAGTAGCTATTGTTACTACGAGCAGTACTTC. Its protein is CASSSYCYYEQYF.